These 21 T cell receptor beta chains were all obtained from the same sample, sequenced in a study of response to subunit inactivated influenza vaccine. Each CDR3 protein is one row after TCRdb ran MiXCR on the RT-PCR reads. The table lists about 650,000 distinct CDR3 sequences, approximately 14% of them singletons. The sample here was PBMCs from blood, taken 11 to 12 days after vaccination. These receptors were collected from a man between 45 and 60 years old who received an inactivated influenza vaccine.

The chain uses TRBV3-1 and TRBJ2-5; TRBD1 matches 11 bases. There are 15 residues in the CDR3. The J segment lost 5 bases and the V segment lost 3 bases, leaving 5 bases of the junction unmatched. CDR1 is LGHDT and CDR2 is YNNKEL in the germline V gene (reference sequence). The CDR3 loop reads CASSQLDRGLETQYF. DNA of the CDR3: TGTGCCAGCAGCCAGTTGGACAGGGGGCTGGAGACCCAGTACTTC.

This chain links TRBV18 with TRBJ2-7, with 7 bases matching TRBD1. Germline-derived CDR1 and CDR2 are KGHSH and LQKENI. The CDR3 has 16 residues. Trimming cost V 2 bases and J 0 bases; bases outside gene matches: 7. The CDR3 DNA follows: TGTGCCAGCTCACCAGAAAACAGGGGTCGCTCCTACGAGCAGTACTTC. Amino acids: CASSPENRGRSYEQYF. Complete variable domain (other parts from reference TRBV18 and TRBJ2-7): NAGVMQNPRHLVRRRGQEARLRCSPMKGHSHVYWYRQLPEEGLKFMVYLQKENIIDESGMPKERFSAEFPKEGPSILRIQQVVRGDSAAYFCASSPENRGRSYEQYFGPGTRLTVT.

The rearrangement joins TRBV12-3 or TRBV12-4 to TRBJ2-4; 7 nucleotides align to TRBD2. V was clipped by 6 bases and J by 7 bases; unmatched bases: 9. This CDR3 is 14 amino acids long. The CDR3, as DNA: TGTGCCAGCAGACACGGGGAGGGACGGAACATTCAGTACTTC. This encodes CASRHGEGRNIQYF.

The CDR3 sequence: CASSFRVTGANVLTF. CDR3 in DNA: TGCGCCAGCAGCTTCAGGGTAACTGGGGCCAACGTCCTGACTTTC. This sequence joins TRBV5-1 and TRBJ2-6; D perhaps matches TRBD1 (5 bases). V lost 2 bases to trimming and J lost 2 bases, with 8 bases between them. CDR1 SGHRS and CDR2 YFSETQ come from the germline V gene. The CDR3 is 15 amino acids.

The V call is TRBV29-1, the J call TRBJ2-7, with D maybe TRBD2 (5 bases). Trimming took 4 bases from V and 1 from J, leaving 8 bases between them. Per the germline V gene, CDR1 is SQVTM and CDR2 is ANQGSEA. This CDR3 region has 12 residues. Here the CDR3 DNA reads TGCAGCGTTGGGAGAGGGTCCTACGAGCAGTACTTC. Translating gives CSVGRGSYEQYF.

Comment on this clonotype: An end of the junction does not agree with germline; a read error may underlie this. The rearrangement uses TRBV5-5 and TRBJ2-5, with D tentatively TRBD1 or TRBD2 (5 bases each). This CDR3 spans 16 amino acids. CDR1 is SGHKS, CDR2 YYEKEE, per germline (reference sequence). The CDR3 loop reads CDSSFYPPGTTGTQYF. The CDR3 DNA is TGTGACAGCAGCTTTTACCCCCCCGGGACGACTGGGACCCAGTACTTC. Together with reference TRBV5-5 and TRBJ2-5, the CDR3 gives the full variable domain: DAGVTQSPTHLIKTRGQQVTLRCSPISGHKSVSWYQQVLGQGPQFIFQYYEKEERGRGNFPDRFSARQFPNYSSELNVNALLLGDSALYLCDSSFYPPGTTGTQYFGPGTRLLVL.

The V and J genes are TRBV28 and TRBJ2-2, with 9 bases lining up with TRBD2. CDR3 length equals 18 residues. The germline CDR1 and CDR2 sequences are MDHEN and SYDVKM. The V segment lost 2 bases and the J segment 7 bases; nucleotides outside the gene matches: 14. The CDR3 sequence is CASSLEAVAGAYSGELFF. The CDR3 bases are TGTGCCAGCAGTTTAGAGGCAGTAGCGGGGGCCTACAGCGGGGAGCTGTTTTTT. Combining the CDR3 with reference TRBV28 and TRBJ2-2 gives the whole variable domain DVKVTQSSRYLVKRTGEKVFLECVQDMDHENMFWYRQDPGLGLRLIYFSYDVKMKEKGDIPEGYSVSREKKERFSLILESASTNQTSMYLCASSLEAVAGAYSGELFFGEGSRLTVL.

This CDR3 reads CASSETSGGYQPQHF. The DNA for the CDR3 is TGTGCCAGCAGTGAAACGTCAGGGGGATATCAGCCCCAGCATTTT. The rearrangement links TRBV2 to TRBJ1-5; 7 positions agree with TRBD1. The CDR3 extends over 15 amino acids. With V trimmed by 2 bases and J by 5 bases, 6 bases remained unmatched. CDR1 SNHLY and CDR2 FYNNEI come from the germline V gene. The whole variable domain, filled in from reference TRBV2 and TRBJ1-5, reads EPEVTQTPSHQVTQMGQEVILRCVPISNHLYFYWYRQILGQKVEFLVSFYNNEISEKSEIFDDQFSVERPDGSNFTLKIRSTKLEDSAMYFCASSETSGGYQPQHFGDGTRLSIL.

This chain joins TRBV4-1 and TRBJ1-5, with TRBD1 identical over 7 bases. CDR3 length: 15 residues. The V gene end was trimmed by 6 bases and the J gene end by 3 bases; junction bases not matched to a gene: 8. CDR1 and CDR2 (germline): MGHRA, YSYEKL. CDR3: CASRQTGTANQPQHF. Here the CDR3 DNA reads TGCGCCAGCAGACAAACCGGGACAGCCAATCAGCCCCAGCATTTT.

The V gene is TRBV5-5, the J gene TRBJ1-2; D possibly corresponds to TRBD1 (5 bases). The length of the CDR3 is 13 residues. The V end was cut by 2 bases, the J end by 7 bases, with 12 bases between. Germline loops: CDR1 SGHKS, CDR2 YYEKEE (reference sequence). CDR3 sequence (DNA): TGTGCCAGCAGCTTCTCTTCGGGGGTTGGCTACACCTTC. Protein product: CASSFSSGVGYTF.

This rearrangement joins TRBV7-9 to TRBJ2-7; possibly TRBD2 for D (7 bases). Germline values: CDR1 SEHNR, CDR2 FQNEAQ (reference sequence). Trimming cost V 3 bases and J 12 bases, with 21 bases left between them. The CDR3 totals 14 residues. Written as DNA, the CDR3 is TGTGCCAGCAGCTTGGGGGGGGTTGACAGGAACCTGTACTTC. Encoded protein: CASSLGGVDRNLYF. Together with reference TRBV7-9 and TRBJ2-7, the CDR3 gives the full variable domain: DTGVSQNPRHKITKRGQNVTFRCDPISEHNRLYWYRQTLGQGPEFLTYFQNEAQLEKSRLLSDRFSAERPKGSFSTLEIQRTEQGDSAMYLCASSLGGVDRNLYFGPGTRLTVT.

The sample holds a few counts of this clonotype. The gene calls are TRBV4-2 and TRBJ2-7, with D possibly being TRBD2 (6 bases). The CDR3 sequence is 15 residues long. Germline V CDR1 and CDR2: LGHNA, YNFKEQ. Trimming shortened V by 3 bases and J by 7 bases, and 19 bases separated the two germline ends. CDR3 in amino acids: CASSQEGSGSLEQYF. CDR3 nucleotides: TGTGCCAGCAGCCAGGAGGGAAGCGGGTCCCTGGAGCAGTACTTC.

This clonotype was picked up one time. V gene TRBV7-2 combines with J gene TRBJ2-7; no firm D call. The CDR3 runs to 14 residues. Looked up from germline, CDR1 is SGHTA and CDR2 is FQGNSA. Trimming took 2 bases from V and 2 from J, leaving 10 bases between them. This CDR3 reads CASSLNRWTYEQYF. The CDR3 DNA sequence: TGTGCCAGCAGCTTAAACAGATGGACCTACGAGCAGTACTTC.

This clonotype came up many times. This chain joins TRBV5-6 and TRBJ1-1, with D unresolved. The germline gives CDR1 SGHDT, CDR2 YYEEEE. The CDR3 contains 11 residues. V was pared by 0 bases and J by 7 bases, with 4 bases between. CDR3 protein: CASSLDFEAFF. CDR3 in DNA: TGTGCCAGCAGCTTGGACTTTGAAGCTTTCTTT.

The V call is TRBV9, the J call TRBJ1-1; 8 bases are a match to TRBD1. Trimming removed 6 bases from V and 5 bases from J; junction bases left unmatched: 9. The germline gives CDR1 SGDLS, CDR2 YYNGEE. The CDR3 covers 14 residues. CDR3 sequence reads: CASNAGQGGTEAFF. The CDR3 DNA reads as TGTGCCAGCAACGCCGGACAGGGTGGGACTGAAGCTTTCTTT.

This clonotype showed up just a few times. The chain recombines TRBV6-2 or TRBV6-3 with TRBJ1-5, with D unresolved. The CDR3 has 15 amino acids. The germline gives CDR1 MNHEY, CDR2 SVGEGT. V was pared by 7 bases and J by 0 bases, with 13 bases between. DNA for the CDR3: TGTGCCAGCATGGCGGCGCCAAATAGCAATCAGCCCCAGCATTTT. Translation: CASMAAPNSNQPQHF.

The chain couples TRBV10-3 to TRBJ1-5; D unclear. The V and J ends lost 0 bases and 7 bases respectively, with 13 bases between them. The CDR3 has 15 residues. Germline assignment: CDR1 ENHRY and CDR2 SYGVKD. The CDR3 coding sequence is TGTGCCATCAGTGAGTCGCTAGACGCCGCACAGCCCCAGCATTTT. Protein: CAISESLDAAQPQHF.

The V call is TRBV11-2, the J call TRBJ2-7, with TRBD2 matching over 7 bases. The germline CDR1 and CDR2 sequences are SGHAT and FQNNGV. V shed 2 bases and J 4 bases; nucleotides not matched to a gene: 5. This CDR3 is 14 amino acids long. The CDR3 reads CASSLFREGYEQYF. CDR3 nucleotides: TGTGCCAGCAGCTTATTCAGGGAGGGTTACGAGCAGTACTTC.

This clonotype was counted many times. The rearrangement uses TRBV4-2 and TRBJ2-1; 7 nucleotides match TRBD2. CDR3 length: 15 amino acids. Germline V gene data show CDR1 as LGHNA and CDR2 as YNFKEQ. With V trimmed by 1 base and J by 0 bases, 0 bases remained unmatched. CDR3 in DNA: TGTGCCAGCAGCCAAGGGACTAGCTCCTACAATGAGCAGTTCTTC. Translated, it gives CASSQGTSSYNEQFF.

V is TRBV6-1 and J is TRBJ2-7; TRBD1 aligns across 11 bases. Germline V lookup: CDR1 MNHNS, CDR2 SASEGT. The CDR3 loop spans 15 amino acids. V was pared by 7 bases and J by 3 bases, with 8 bases of the junction left unmatched. The CDR3 here is CASIISGTGGYEQYF. The CDR3 region has the DNA TGTGCCAGCATCATCTCCGGGACAGGGGGCTACGAGCAGTACTTC.

This clonotype turned up a few times. The chain uses TRBV4-3 and TRBJ2-1; 10 nucleotides line up with TRBD2. The CDR3 runs 19 residues. The V and J ends lost 0 bases and 5 bases, in that order; junction bases with no gene match: 13. Germline assignment: CDR1 LGHNA and CDR2 YSLEER. The DNA of the CDR3 is TGCGCCAGCAGCCAAGATGTCGGATCTAGCGGGAGCGTCGACAATGAGCAGTTCTTC. Protein sequence: CASSQDVGSSGSVDNEQFF.